The rows below give T cell receptor beta chains drawn from one sample of a study of T-cell reconstitution after alpha-beta-depleted transplantation in children. TCRdb fed the PCR reads into MiXCR, producing one record per CDR3 protein. The sample has some 15,000 distinct CDR3 sequences; approximately 4.9% are singletons. The sequences come from PBMCs, collected before TCRalphabeta/CD19-depleted stem cell transplant. The receptor source for this set is a boy under 18 with acute lymphoblastic leukemia, due to receive a stem cell transplant. CDR3s include the opening cysteine and the closing phenylalanine or tryptophan. D genes are given only for firm matches. Where a row states a size, it is once, few, many or the class of an expanded clone; other rows omit it.

many	NA	TRBV5-1	TRBJ2-7	TGCGCCAGCAGCTTAAGCCCAGGGACCCACCACGAGCAGTACTTC	CASSLSPGTHHEQYF
NA	TRBD2	TRBV3-1	TRBJ2-3	TGTGCCTTCAGCTCGGGACTAGCGGGCACAGATACGCAGTATTTT	CAFSSGLAGTDTQYF
many	NA	TRBV6-2/TRBV6-3	TRBJ2-5	TGTGCCAGCAGTTACACCGGACAGACCACCAAGTTCTTC	CASSYTGQTTKFF
many	TRBD1	TRBV20-1	TRBJ1-6	TGCAGTGCTGGTAAGGGACAGGGAAATTCACCCCTCCACTTT	CSAGKGQGNSPLHF
many	TRBD2	TRBV7-6	TRBJ2-3	TGTGCCAGCAGCTCCCGACTAGCGGGCATGGTGGATACGCAGTATTTT	CASSSRLAGMVDTQYF
many	NA	TRBV14	TRBJ2-7	TGTGCCAGCAGCCAACCATTAAGAGGCGAGCAGTACTTC	CASSQPLRGEQYF
many	NA	TRBV12-3/TRBV12-4	TRBJ1-5	TGTGCCAGCACCCATGGCGGTCAGCCCCAGCATTTT	CASTHGGQPQHF
many	TRBD1	TRBV6-2/TRBV6-3	TRBJ1-6	TGTGCCAGCTGTGAATCGGGACAGGGCCGAAATTCACCCCTCCACTTT	CASCESGQGRNSPLHF
many	NA	TRBV5-4	TRBJ2-1	TGTGCCAGCAGCTTGGTACGGTCCAATGAGCAGTTCTTC	CASSLVRSNEQFF
many	TRBD2	TRBV25-1	TRBJ2-5	TGTGCCAGCAGTGAGTCGACTAGCGCAAAAGAGACCCAGTACTTC	CASSESTSAKETQYF
many	NA	TRBV4-1	TRBJ1-5	TGCGCCAGCAGCCAAGACTTTGACAGTTATCAGCCCCAGCATTTT	CASSQDFDSYQPQHF
many	NA	TRBV7-2	TRBJ2-7	TGTGCCAGCAGCTTCGGAGGACAGTCCTACGAGCAGTACTTC	CASSFGGQSYEQYF
many	NA	TRBV5-1	TRBJ2-7	TGCGCCAGCAGCACTGCCACAGGGCTGGATTACGAGCAGTACTTC	CASSTATGLDYEQYF
many	NA	TRBV4-1	TRBJ1-4	TGCGCCAGCAGCCAGTATCAGGGTAAAACTAATGAAAAACTGTTTTTT	CASSQYQGKTNEKLFF
many	NA	TRBV12-3/TRBV12-4	TRBJ2-2	TGTGCCAGCACCAGCCTCAACACCGGGGAGCTGTTTTTT	CASTSLNTGELFF
NA	TRBD2	TRBV19	TRBJ2-3	TGTGCCACTCGCTCTAGCGGACGCACAGATACGCAGTATTTT	CATRSSGRTDTQYF
many	NA	TRBV29-1	TRBJ2-2	TGCAGCGTCCAACCGAGGGAGGCCGGGGAGCTGTTTTTT	CSVQPREAGELFF
many	TRBD2	TRBV20-1	TRBJ2-5	TGCAGTGCTAGTCCCGGCGTGGCTAGCGGGGAGACCCAGTACTTC	CSASPGVASGETQYF